Each of the 18 T cell receptor beta chains below was sequenced from the same sample in a study of shared clonotypes between healthy human individuals. The table came from immunoSEQ multiplex PCR; TCRdb's copy has only in-frame clones and leaves some out. Of approximately 1.1 million clones listed, around 78% are singletons. Sequences were obtained from memory CD4+ T cells from PBMCs. The subset is: CD45RA-negative fraction. The origin of the receptors is a young man in good health. Some clones in this sample may be carry-over from other donors' samples.

In its sample, this clone was seen once. CDR3 in DNA: TGTGCCAGCAGCAAGGGGCAGGGGAGCAATCAGCCCCAGCATTTT. It translates to CASSKGQGSNQPQHF. The chain joins TRBV21-1 to TRBJ1-5; TRBD1, as called in the table, went unchecked against the DNA. TRBV21-1 is reported as a pseudogene. The CDR3 sequence is 15 residues long.

The rearrangement links TRBV7-8 to TRBJ2-3; D is unclear. Germline CDR1 reads SGHVS; CDR2 reads FQNEAQ. Trimming stripped 2 bases from V and 5 bases from J, with 5 bases between. The CDR3 length is 12 residues. In DNA, the CDR3 is TGTGCCAGCAGCTTATCCGGAGATACGCAGTATTTT. It translates to CASSLSGDTQYF.

The chain uses TRBV19 and TRBJ1-4; D remains ambiguous. Trimming removed 2 bases from V and 3 bases from J, with 7 bases in between. CDR3 length: 14 residues. Germline CDR1 reads LNHDA; CDR2 reads SQIVND (reference sequence). CDR3 sequence: CASSILRANEKLFF. In nucleotides, the CDR3 is TGTGCCAGTAGTATATTGCGGGCTAATGAAAAACTGTTTTTT. Based on the CDR3 plus reference TRBV19 and TRBJ1-4, the full variable domain is DGGITQSPKYLFRKEGQNVTLSCEQNLNHDAMYWYRQDPGQGLRLIYYSQIVNDFQKGDIAEGYSVSREKKESFPLTVTSAQKNPTAFYLCASSILRANEKLFFGSGTQLSVL.

A note on this clone: This clone may be a read error of a much larger clone one base away. The same CDR3 arises from other DNA sequences in this sample as well. The gene calls are TRBV5-1 and TRBJ2-2; no firm D call. The CDR3 covers 14 residues. Germline assignment: CDR1 SGHRS and CDR2 YFSETQ. The V end was cut by 2 bases, the J end by 0 bases, with 5 bases between. CDR3 sequence reads: CASSFRANTGELFF. CDR3 coding DNA: TGCGCCAGCAGCTTCCGGGCGAACACCGGGGAGCTGTTTTTT.

The chain couples TRBV7-8 to TRBJ2-3, with D unresolved. V was clipped by 7 bases and J by 2 bases, with 16 bases between them. CDR3 length: 15 residues. Germline V gene data show CDR1 as SGHVS and CDR2 as FQNEAQ. The CDR3 spells CASTNPKGTTDTQYF. CDR3 bases: TGTGCCAGCACCAACCCCAAGGGAACCACAGATACGCAGTATTTT.

The chain links TRBV7-3 to TRBJ1-5, with TRBD1 as a possible D gene (5 bases). V lost 5 bases to trimming and J lost 4 bases, with 9 bases between them. CDR1 and CDR2 from the germline V gene are SGHTA and FQGTGA. The CDR3 has 13 residues. The CDR3 loop is CASSPSGNQPQHF. The CDR3 nucleotides are TGTGCCAGCAGCCCTTCAGGGAATCAGCCCCAGCATTTT.

This clone was detected many times. Within the sample, other DNA sequences also encode this same CDR3. The chain is built from TRBV6-5 and TRBJ1-5; D gene ambiguous. V lost 0 bases and J 4 bases, leaving 7 bases between the germline ends. This CDR3 spans 14 amino acids. Germline V gene sequence: CDR1 MNHEY, CDR2 SVGAGI. CDR3 sequence (DNA): TGTGCCAGCAGTTACTCGAGAAGTAATCAGCCCCAGCATTTT. Encoded protein: CASSYSRSNQPQHF.

CDR3 amino acids: CAISPGRGETQYF. CDR3 in DNA: TGTGCCATCAGCCCAGGGAGAGGAGAGACCCAGTACTTC. The chain uses TRBV10-3 and TRBJ2-5; D may be TRBD1 or TRBD2 (5 bases each). The CDR3 runs 13 residues. CDR1 ENHRY and CDR2 SYGVKD come from the germline V gene. Trimming pared 6 bases from V and 4 bases from J, leaving 12 bases between.

This chain links TRBV6-1 with TRBJ2-2; possibly TRBD2 for D (7 bases). Trimming shortened V by 7 bases and J by 6 bases, and 15 bases separated the two germline ends. Germline V gene data show CDR1 as MNHNS and CDR2 as SASEGT. CDR3 length equals 14 residues. DNA of the CDR3: TGTGCCAGCACGGGGGGCGCGGGTGCCGGGGAGCTGTTTTTT. Translated, it gives CASTGGAGAGELFF.

This clone was counted a few times. The chain links TRBV19 to TRBJ2-1; maybe TRBD2 (6 bases). CDR3 length: 15 amino acids. The germline V gene encodes CDR1 LNHDA and CDR2 SQIVND (reference sequence). V gave up 3 bases and J gave up 2 bases, with 11 bases separating them. CDR3 DNA sequence: TGTGCCAGTAGTATTGTGGGACTCACCTACAATGAGCAGTTCTTC. It encodes CASSIVGLTYNEQFF.

The chain recombines TRBV28 with TRBJ2-3, with D possibly being TRBD2 (5 bases). Between the trimmed V and J ends, which lost 2 bases and 5 bases, there was a span of 23 bases. This CDR3 is built from 18 residues. Germline-derived CDR1 and CDR2 are MDHEN and SYDVKM. CDR3 nucleotides: TGTGCCAGCAGTTTAAATCCTTTGGACTCAACTAAACTAGATACGCAGTATTTT. It translates to CASSLNPLDSTKLDTQYF.

This sequence joins TRBV5-1 and TRBJ1-2; D is ambiguous. Trimming took off 0 bases at V and 8 bases at J, with 11 bases between the two ends. The germline V gene has CDR1 SGHRS and CDR2 YFSETQ. CDR3 length equals 13 residues. The CDR3 sequence is CASSLGAASGYTF. DNA for the CDR3: TGCGCCAGCAGCTTGGGGGCAGCGAGCGGCTACACCTTC. Variable domain in full (rest from reference TRBV5-1 and TRBJ1-2): KAGVTQTPRYLIKTRGQQVTLSCSPISGHRSVSWYQQTPGQGLQFLFEYFSETQRNKGNFPGRFSGRQFSNSRSEMNVSTLELGDSALYLCASSLGAASGYTFGSGTRLTVV.

The CDR3 sequence is CSADQGSETQYF. The DNA of the CDR3 is TGCAGCGCAGACCAGGGGTCGGAGACCCAGTACTTC. The chain recombines TRBV29-1 with TRBJ2-5, with D possibly TRBD1 on 6 matching bases. The V end lost 7 bases, the J end lost 5 bases, and 14 bases lay between the germline ends. The CDR3 loop spans 12 amino acids. Germline V gives CDR1 SQVTM, CDR2 ANQGSEA.

There are many counts of this clone. This chain uses TRBV7-9 with TRBJ2-2, with 7 bases identical to TRBD2. The CDR3 spans 16 residues. V dropped 5 bases and J dropped 5; count of bases not matched to a gene: 11. Looked up from germline, CDR1 is SEHNR and CDR2 is FQNEAQ (reference sequence). This chain's CDR3 is CASSRGPHGGTGELFF. The CDR3 DNA sequence: TGTGCCAGCAGCCGGGGACCGCACGGGGGGACCGGGGAGCTGTTTTTT. The variable domain in full, completed from reference TRBV7-9 and TRBJ2-2, reads DTGVSQNPRHKITKRGQNVTFRCDPISEHNRLYWYRQTLGQGPEFLTYFQNEAQLEKSRLLSDRFSAERPKGSFSTLEIQRTEQGDSAMYLCASSRGPHGGTGELFFGEGSRLTVL.

The chain has TRBV5-1 and TRBJ1-4; D is uncertain. Germline V gives CDR1 SGHRS, CDR2 YFSETQ. The CDR3 spans 16 residues. The germline V and J ends were trimmed by 3 bases and 0 bases, with 12 bases remaining between them. As DNA, the CDR3 is TGCGCCAGCAGCTCCCTTGGCCGCGCAACTAATGAAAAACTGTTTTTT. It specifies CASSSLGRATNEKLFF.

This clone was counted between two and nine times. Other DNA variants within this sample encode the same CDR3. The rearrangement joins TRBV2 to TRBJ1-1; D gene uncertain. With 7 bases removed from V and 0 bases from J, the gap between germline ends came to 3 bases. The CDR3 runs 11 residues. From germline, CDR1 is SNHLY and CDR2 FYNNEI. The CDR3 DNA sequence: TGTGCCAGCACCCTGAACACTGAAGCTTTCTTT. Amino acid sequence: CASTLNTEAFF.

This clone occurred once. In nucleotides, the CDR3 is TGTGCCAGCAGCCGCGCACAGGGGGGGGCATGGAGGAACACTGAAGCTTTCTTT. It encodes CASSRAQGGAWRNTEAFF. The chain combines TRBV11-1 with TRBJ1-1, with TRBD1 matching over 8 bases. In germline, CDR1 is SGHAT, CDR2 FQDESV (reference sequence). J lost 1 base, V lost 5 bases, and 15 bases had no gene match. The CDR3 has 18 amino acids.

The chain couples TRBV4-3 to TRBJ2-7; D may be TRBD1 or TRBD2 (5 bases each). V dropped 0 bases and J dropped 2 bases, with 8 bases sitting between them. The CDR3 runs to 14 residues. Germline V gene sequence: CDR1 LGHNA, CDR2 YSLEER. The DNA for the CDR3 is TGCGCCAGCAGCCAAGAACTGGGACCCTACGAGCAGTACTTC. Its protein product is CASSQELGPYEQYF.